This T cell receptor beta chain was sequenced in a study of T cells after yellow fever vaccination. Generation of TCR cDNA used 5'RACE template switching (which added a universal primer site and UMIs). One entry per CDR3 protein results from TCRdb running MiXCR on the 5' RACE reads. The profile shows about 220,000 distinct CDR3 sequences, approximately 3% of them singletons. This clonotype was observed a few times. Its specificity is not known. Findings of the study overall: Primary-vaccination clones mostly resurfaced post-booster (more than 95% CD4, around 88% CD8). Relatively few clonotypes were ones that appeared in both CD4 and CD8 compartments. High-abundance clonotypes from the bulk population could contaminate FACS-sorted repertoires.

The sequence was collected from a young man who received the YFV17D yellow fever vaccine. Sequenced here: CD4+ T cells sorted from PBMCs, sampled 10 days after the yellow fever booster vaccination.

The CDR3: CASSSRTGEKLFF. DNA for the CDR3: TGTGCCAGCAGCTCCCGGACAGGGGAAAAACTGTTTTTT. This sequence joins TRBV7-2 and TRBJ1-4, with 8 positions matching TRBD1. Unmatched junction bases numbered 3, after V lost 4 bases and J lost 8 bases. The CDR3 consists of 13 residues. CDR1 SGHTA and CDR2 FQGNSA come from the germline V gene. Based on the CDR3 plus reference TRBV7-2 and TRBJ1-4, the full variable domain is GAGVSQSPSNKVTEKGKDVELRCDPISGHTALYWYRQSLGQGLEFLIYFQGNSAPDKSGLPSDRFSAERTGGSVSTLTIQRTQQEDSAVYLCASSSRTGEKLFFGSGTQLSVL.